The table lists the clone carrying this TCR beta chain with a count of one. The antigen is unknown. Amplification used 60 Vbeta primers and 13 Jbeta primers. Authors' analysis steps: Some 11 million of the 60 million to 80 million unique TCR beta chains counted in a later analysis were shared. Clones were sequenced by immunoSEQ multiplex PCR, and TCRdb holds only the in-frame ones, with some missing. V and J calls and clone size follow that table, whereas D and trimming were derived from the DNA. The sample shows tens of thousands of clones, 80% of them seen only once. V lost 6 bases and J lost 2, with 13 bases in between. Germline V gene data show CDR1 as MNHNY and CDR2 as SVGAGI (reference sequence). The CDR3 extends over 14 amino acids. The source of the sample is a study of cytomegalovirus exposure and HLA in healthy donors. At the level of the study: Early released data had about 80 million unique TCRs, all coming from HLA-typed donors.

The study, taken as a whole, reports: Some V segments could not be told apart, so they were left out, TRBV6-2 and TRBV6-3 among them. In a later analysis, at a false discovery rate of 0.05, over 15,000 TCR beta sequences matched HLA alleles.

The V call is TRBV6-6, the J call TRBJ1-1; D not resolved. The clonotype comes from a male donor in good health and CMV-seronegative. The source material was PBMCs. The CDR3 reads CASSERRVNTEAFF. CDR3 sequence (DNA): TGTGCCAGCAGCGAGCGACGGGTAAACACTGAAGCTTTCTTT.